This entry lists 32 T cell receptor beta chains sequenced from one sample in a study of T-cell memory formation after mild COVID-19. MiXCR was run by TCRdb on the 5' RACE reads, yielding one entry per CDR3 protein. The sample includes about 120,000 distinct CDR3 sequences, approximately 15% of them seen just once. The sequencing input was PBMCs or a T cell subset sorted from them (not recorded which). The receptors derive from an adult woman who had mild COVID-19 (a few samples of this study predate the infection). Cell type and time point are not known.

This clonotype showed up just a few times. This chain uses TRBV2 with TRBJ2-7, with TRBD1 matching over 10 bases. Germline assignment: CDR1 SNHLY and CDR2 FYNNEI. This CDR3 spans 16 amino acids. J lost 6 bases, V lost 5 bases, and 13 bases had no gene match. CDR3 residues: CASSKSGQGIFGEQYF. CDR3 nucleotides: TGTGCCAGCAGTAAATCGGGACAGGGGATCTTTGGCGAGCAGTACTTC.

The V and J genes are TRBV20-1 and TRBJ1-2, with no clear D. Trimming stripped 5 bases from V and 3 bases from J, with 10 bases between. The CDR3 runs to 12 residues. Germline CDR1 is DFQATT and CDR2 is SNEGSKA (reference sequence). The CDR3 reads CSAPGVDYGYTF. The DNA for the CDR3 is TGCAGTGCTCCCGGCGTCGACTATGGCTACACCTTC.

This clonotype was recorded many times. The chain couples TRBV25-1 to TRBJ2-7, with D possibly matching TRBD1 (6 bases). Germline-derived CDR1 and CDR2 are MGHDK and SYGVNS. The CDR3 runs 11 residues. V shed 10 bases and J shed 0 bases, with 7 bases lying between them. CDR3 in DNA: TGTGCCACAGGGGACTCCTACGAGCAGTACTTC. Its protein is CATGDSYEQYF.

The CDR3 sequence is CASSRNLAGFPNNEQFF. The CDR3 bases are TGTGCCAGCAGCCGAAACCTAGCGGGATTCCCTAACAATGAGCAGTTCTTC. The gene calls are TRBV14 and TRBJ2-1, with 9 nucleotides matching TRBD2. CDR3 length: 17 residues. In germline, CDR1 is SGHDN, CDR2 FVKESK. The V and J ends lost 4 bases and 5 bases, in that order; junction bases with no gene match: 12.

The genes are TRBV20-1 and TRBJ2-1, with D possibly TRBD2 on 5 matching bases. Germline V lookup: CDR1 DFQATT, CDR2 SNEGSKA (reference sequence). The CDR3 sequence is 13 residues long. V dropped 6 bases and J dropped 8 bases, with 17 bases sitting between them. CDR3 in amino acids: CSANRRSVDEQFF. In DNA form, the CDR3 reads TGCAGTGCGAACCGACGTAGCGTCGATGAGCAGTTCTTC.

This clonotype occurred a few times. The genes are TRBV6-6 and TRBJ2-1, with D uncertain. Trimming shortened V by 3 bases and J by 8 bases, and 8 bases separated the two germline ends. The germline gives CDR1 MNHNY, CDR2 SVGAGI (reference sequence). The CDR3 length is 12 residues. The CDR3 sequence: CASSYIRDEQFF. The CDR3 region has the DNA TGTGCCAGCAGTTATATCCGGGATGAGCAGTTCTTC.

This clonotype was seen a handful of times. The chain's CDR3 is CASSYAPATGDGYTF. The CDR3, as DNA: TGTGCCAGCAGTTACGCCCCTGCGACAGGAGATGGCTACACCTTC. The chain recombines TRBV6-5 with TRBJ1-2; D possibly corresponds to TRBD1 (6 bases). The CDR3 runs 15 residues. Germline V lookup: CDR1 MNHEY, CDR2 SVGAGI. Deletions cut 2 bases from V and 6 bases from J, with 16 bases between.

The V and J genes are TRBV12-3 or TRBV12-4 and TRBJ2-1; D gene unclear. V shed 6 bases and J shed 10 bases, with 16 bases lying between them. The CDR3 contains 13 residues. The CDR3 here is CASSLGPLGEQFF. DNA of the CDR3: TGTGCCAGCAGCTTGGGTCCCCTAGGAGAGCAGTTCTTC.

This chain connects TRBV5-1 to TRBJ2-7; a weak D match, TRBD2 (6 bases). V gave up 0 bases and J gave up 2 bases, with 12 bases separating them. The CDR3 runs 15 residues. The germline V gene has CDR1 SGHRS and CDR2 YFSETQ. CDR3 DNA: TGCGCCAGCAGCTTGGAAGTTGGCGGGACCTACGAGCAGTACTTC. It yields the protein CASSLEVGGTYEQYF.

The rearrangement links TRBV4-2 to TRBJ1-2; TRBD1 is a possible D gene (5 bases). The length of the CDR3 is 16 residues. CDR1 and CDR2 (germline): LGHNA, YNFKEQ. V lost 3 bases, J lost 1 base, and 15 bases lay in between. The CDR3 bases are TGTGCCAGCAGCCAGATCGCGGAGGGGCTTAACTATGGCTACACCTTC. It specifies CASSQIAEGLNYGYTF.

This clonotype was observed a few times. The V call is TRBV5-1, the J call TRBJ2-2; D call uncertain. The V gene's germline CDR1 is SGHRS and CDR2 YFSETQ. V lost 0 bases and J lost 0, with 9 bases in between. The CDR3 totals 16 residues. The CDR3 nucleotides read TGCGCCAGCAGCTTGGAGTGGGGTACGAACACCGGGGAGCTGTTTTTT. Its protein is CASSLEWGTNTGELFF.

The gene calls are TRBV4-3 and TRBJ2-3; 11 bases fit TRBD1. V was clipped by 1 base and J by 5 bases; unmatched bases: 8. This CDR3 contains 17 residues. Germline-derived CDR1 and CDR2 are LGHNA and YSLEER. In DNA, the CDR3 is TGCGCCAGCAGCCAAGGCTGGACAGGGGGCTTTTTAGATACGCAGTATTTT. Translating it yields CASSQGWTGGFLDTQYF.

This rearrangement joins TRBV5-1 to TRBJ2-1; tentatively, D is TRBD1 or TRBD2 (6 bases each). This CDR3 is 15 amino acids long. The germline gives CDR1 SGHRS, CDR2 YFSETQ. V shed 2 bases and J shed 0 bases, with 9 bases lying between them. CDR3 nucleotide sequence: TGCGCCAGCAGCTTCGGGGGCCACTCCTACAATGAGCAGTTCTTC. Its translation: CASSFGGHSYNEQFF.

The rearrangement joins TRBV9 to TRBJ1-2; TRBD1 might be the D (5 bases). V lost 6 bases and J lost 4, with 16 bases in between. The germline V gene has CDR1 SGDLS and CDR2 YYNGEE. The CDR3 covers 14 residues. CDR3 nucleotide sequence: TGTGCCAGCACCACAGAGTTCGGGGGCTATGGCTACACCTTC. Protein product: CASTTEFGGYGYTF. Full variable domain (outside the CDR3, taken from reference TRBV9 and TRBJ1-2): DSGVTQTPKHLITATGQRVTLRCSPRSGDLSVYWYQQSLDQGLQFLIQYYNGEERAKGNILERFSAQQFPDLHSELNLSSLELGDSALYFCASTTEFGGYGYTFGSGTRLTVV.

The table lists this clonotype with a few counts. The rearrangement joins TRBV12-3 or TRBV12-4 to TRBJ2-3, with a weak D call TRBD1 (5 bases). With the DNA end fitting TRBJ1-3 better, the J assignment may be wrong. The CDR3 spans 11 residues. CDR3 DNA sequence: TGTGCCAGCAGTGCAGCGGGGGGCATATATTTT. It codes for CASSAAGGIYF.

This rearrangement joins TRBV19 to TRBJ2-1; 10 bases align to TRBD1. The CDR3 sequence is 15 residues long. Germline V CDR1 and CDR2: LNHDA, SQIVND (reference sequence). J gave up 7 bases and V 0 bases, and 3 bases lay outside the gene matches. Written as DNA, the CDR3 is TGTGCCAGTAGTATAGAGGGGACAGGGGAAAATGAGCAGTTCTTC. Translation gives CASSIEGTGENEQFF. The entire variable domain, with the rest obtained from reference TRBV19 and TRBJ2-1, is as follows: DGGITQSPKYLFRKEGQNVTLSCEQNLNHDAMYWYRQDPGQGLRLIYYSQIVNDFQKGDIAEGYSVSREKKESFPLTVTSAQKNPTAFYLCASSIEGTGENEQFFGPGTRLTVL.

The chain has TRBV7-6 and TRBJ1-5; D is ambiguous. This CDR3 region has 13 residues. V was pared by 1 base and J by 8 bases, with 9 bases between. Germline V lookup: CDR1 SGHVS, CDR2 FNYEAQ. CDR3 in amino acids: CASSLGGREPQHF. The DNA for the CDR3 is TGTGCCAGCAGCTTAGGGGGTCGTGAGCCCCAGCATTTT.

The rearrangement links TRBV6-5 to TRBJ1-4; a weak D match, TRBD1 (6 bases). The germline gives CDR1 MNHEY, CDR2 SVGAGI. This CDR3 spans 17 amino acids. Trimming removed 4 bases at V and 4 bases at J, with 19 bases between. As DNA, the CDR3 is TGTGCCAGCAGTTCATGGTCCAGGACAGCGTATAATGAAAAACTGTTTTTT. Amino acid sequence: CASSSWSRTAYNEKLFF.

The V and J genes are TRBV12-3 or TRBV12-4 and TRBJ1-1, with a tentative D call TRBD1 (6 bases). The V end was cut by 5 bases, the J end by 4 bases, with 17 bases between. This CDR3 is 15 amino acids long. CDR3 residues: CASSPTLTRGTEAFF. The CDR3 nucleotides are TGTGCCAGCAGTCCAACCCTCACCAGGGGCACTGAAGCTTTCTTT.

This clonotype was seen a handful of times. CDR3 coding DNA: TGCGCCAGCAGCTTGCAGGGGATCAACACTGAAGCTTTCTTT. Translating it yields CASSLQGINTEAFF. This chain connects TRBV5-1 to TRBJ1-1; possibly TRBD1 for D (6 bases). The CDR3 length is 14 residues. CDR1 and CDR2 (germline): SGHRS, YFSETQ. Trimming shortened V by 1 base and J by 2 bases, and 9 bases separated the two germline ends.

This clonotype turned up a few times. This chain links TRBV20-1 with TRBJ2-1; the D gene is possibly TRBD2 (5 bases). With 1 base removed from V and 8 bases from J, the gap between germline ends came to 15 bases. The CDR3 has 14 residues. Germline-derived CDR1 and CDR2 are DFQATT and SNEGSKA (reference sequence). In DNA, the CDR3 is TGCAGTGCTAGAGTGAGTCTAGCCCGGTATGAGCAGTTCTTC. This codes for CSARVSLARYEQFF.

The V call is TRBV7-9, the J call TRBJ1-6; 7 bases line up with TRBD1. The germline V gene encodes CDR1 SEHNR and CDR2 FQNEAQ (reference sequence). The CDR3 is made up of 15 amino acids. V lost 4 bases and J lost 7; bases outside the gene matches: 7. The CDR3 nucleotides are TGTGCCAGCAGCTCCCCGGGACAGATCAATTCACCCCTCCACTTT. It codes for CASSSPGQINSPLHF.

There are a few counts of this clonotype. The chain employs TRBV19 and TRBJ1-2; 7 nucleotides agree with TRBD1. CDR3 length: 16 residues. The germline gives CDR1 LNHDA, CDR2 SQIVND (reference sequence). V shed 3 bases and J 8 bases; nucleotides not matched to a gene: 15. Here the CDR3 DNA reads TGTGCCAGTAGTATGAGAAAGGGCCAGGGGGTACAGGGCTACACCTTC. Its protein is CASSMRKGQGVQGYTF.

The rearrangement uses TRBV28 and TRBJ2-5; D remains unclear. V was shortened by 2 bases and J by 3 bases, with 19 bases between the two germline ends. The CDR3 length is 17 residues. Per the germline V gene, CDR1 is MDHEN and CDR2 is SYDVKM. The CDR3 region is CASSLEGNLGVEETQYF. Written as DNA, the CDR3 is TGTGCCAGCAGTTTAGAAGGGAACTTAGGCGTCGAAGAGACCCAGTACTTC. Together with reference TRBV28 and TRBJ2-5, the CDR3 gives the full variable domain: DVKVTQSSRYLVKRTGEKVFLECVQDMDHENMFWYRQDPGLGLRLIYFSYDVKMKEKGDIPEGYSVSREKKERFSLILESASTNQTSMYLCASSLEGNLGVEETQYFGPGTRLLVL.

The chain links TRBV6-1 to TRBJ2-5; D assignment may be TRBD1 or TRBD2 (6 bases each). CDR1 MNHNS and CDR2 SASEGT come from the germline V gene. V was cut by 6 bases and J by 2 bases, with 13 bases left in between. The CDR3 consists of 14 residues. Here the CDR3 DNA reads TGTGCCAGCAGGAAGGGGGGCCAGCAAGAGACCCAGTACTTC. Translated: CASRKGGQQETQYF.

The J gene is TRBJ2-3, the V gene TRBV12-3 or TRBV12-4, with 13 bases lining up with TRBD2. The CDR3 has 16 amino acids. Trimming at V came to 6 bases and at J to 3 bases, leaving 6 bases not matched to a gene. This chain's CDR3 is CASSRGLAGETDTQYF. The DNA of the CDR3 is TGTGCCAGCAGCCGAGGACTAGCGGGAGAAACAGATACGCAGTATTTT.

This chain links TRBV19 with TRBJ1-1, with D possibly TRBD1 on 6 matching bases. V was trimmed by 5 bases and J by 4 bases, leaving 17 bases between them. This CDR3 is 15 amino acids long. CDR1 LNHDA and CDR2 SQIVND come from the germline V gene (reference sequence). The CDR3 nucleotides read TGTGCCAGTAGTGAAGCCACAGGGATAGGCACTGAAGCTTTCTTT. Its translation: CASSEATGIGTEAFF.

This clonotype was detected only a few times. V and J are TRBV5-1 and TRBJ2-3, with D tentatively TRBD2 (6 bases). The CDR3 loop spans 16 amino acids. Trimming took off 4 bases at V and 0 bases at J, with 15 bases between the two ends. Germline V CDR1 and CDR2: SGHRS, YFSETQ. CDR3 in amino acids: CASSLLGLDSTDTQYF. In DNA form, the CDR3 reads TGCGCCAGCAGCCTGCTGGGACTTGATAGCACAGATACGCAGTATTTT.

The CDR3 sequence: CASTMTSSHEQYF. DNA of the CDR3: TGTGCCAGCACCATGACTAGCAGCCACGAGCAGTACTTC. This chain uses TRBV6-5 with TRBJ2-7; the match to TRBD2 covers 7 bases. The junction had 8 bases not matched to a gene; V was cut back by 7 bases and J by 5 bases. CDR3 size: 13 residues. In germline, CDR1 is MNHEY, CDR2 SVGAGI.

V and J are TRBV7-9 and TRBJ2-7, with 7 bases aligning to TRBD1. The germline V gene encodes CDR1 SEHNR and CDR2 FQNEAQ (reference sequence). Trimming took 3 bases from V and 2 from J; bases not matched to a gene: 10. This CDR3 is 16 amino acids long. The CDR3 bases are TGTGCCAGCAGCTTGTATACAGGGGTTAGCACCTACGAGCAGTACTTC. Amino acid sequence: CASSLYTGVSTYEQYF. Filled out from reference TRBV7-9 and TRBJ2-7, the complete variable domain reads DTGVSQNPRHKITKRGQNVTFRCDPISEHNRLYWYRQTLGQGPEFLTYFQNEAQLEKSRLLSDRFSAERPKGSFSTLEIQRTEQGDSAMYLCASSLYTGVSTYEQYFGPGTRLTVT.

The chain employs TRBV7-9 and TRBJ1-4, with D hard to call. V was trimmed by 4 bases and J by 8 bases, leaving 23 bases between them. The V gene's germline CDR1 is SEHNR and CDR2 FQNEAQ (reference sequence). This CDR3 region has 17 residues. CDR3 DNA: TGTGCCAGCAGCTCGCAATCGGGGTGGGCGCCTGGAGAAAAACTGTTTTTT. It translates to CASSSQSGWAPGEKLFF.

V usage is TRBV6-6 and J usage is TRBJ1-1; D is unresolved. Germline-derived CDR1 and CDR2 are MNHNY and SVGAGI (reference sequence). The CDR3 is 13 amino acids. V gave up 0 bases and J gave up 3 bases, with 5 bases separating them. CDR3 loop: CASSYSGHTEAFF. DNA of the CDR3: TGTGCCAGCAGTTACTCAGGGCACACTGAAGCTTTCTTT.